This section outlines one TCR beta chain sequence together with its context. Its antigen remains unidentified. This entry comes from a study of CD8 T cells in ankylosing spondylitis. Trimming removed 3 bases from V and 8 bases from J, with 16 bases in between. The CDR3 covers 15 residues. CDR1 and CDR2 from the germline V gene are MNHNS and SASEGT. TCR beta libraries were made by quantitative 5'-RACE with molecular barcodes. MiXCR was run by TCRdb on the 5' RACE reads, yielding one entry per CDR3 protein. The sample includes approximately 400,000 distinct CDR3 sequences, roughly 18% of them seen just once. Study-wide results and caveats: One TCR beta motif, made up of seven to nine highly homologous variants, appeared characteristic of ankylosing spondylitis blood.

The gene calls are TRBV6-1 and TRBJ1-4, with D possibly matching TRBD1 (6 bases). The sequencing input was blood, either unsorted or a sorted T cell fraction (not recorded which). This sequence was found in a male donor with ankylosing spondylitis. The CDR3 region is CASSDKGGYGEKLFF. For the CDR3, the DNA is TGTGCCAGCAGTGACAAGGGGGGATATGGGGAAAAACTGTTTTTT.